This T cell receptor beta chain was sequenced for a study of shared clonotypes between healthy human individuals. General study results and limits: What naive subsets generally showed was a larger estimated richness than memory subsets showed.

As regards this clone: No antigen is known for it.

This CDR3 spans 20 amino acids. CDR1 and CDR2 (germline): MRHNA, SNTAGT. Trimming shortened V by 0 bases and J by 4 bases, and 28 bases separated the two germline ends. Here immunoSEQ multiplex PCR was the method, and the copy in TCRdb shows in-frame clones only, minus some. The sample carries about 2.4 million clones, approximately 93% recorded once. The sequence was obtained from a man between 18 and 35 years old in good health. Some clones in this sample may be carry-over from other donors' samples. The chain is built from TRBV6-4 and TRBJ2-7; D is possibly TRBD1 or TRBD2 (6 bases each). Sequenced input: naive CD4+ T cells from PBMCs. Subset here: CD45RA+ positively selected. The CDR3 DNA is TGTGCCAGCAGTGACTCGATTGGGGGCCAGGGGAGCGAGCGGGTATACGAGCAGTACTTC. It specifies CASSDSIGGQGSERVYEQYF.